Below are 16 T cell receptor beta chains sequenced from a single sample in a study of CD8+CD57+ T cells in acquired aplastic anemia. TCR beta VDJ and CDR3 profiling used genomic DNA as template. TCRdb analysed the reads with MiXCR anew, one entry per CDR3 protein. The sample lists about 190,000 distinct CDR3 sequences; around 59% were seen once. The source material was sorted CD4+, CD8+, or CD8+CD57+ T cells (not recorded which) from PBMCs. These receptors originate from a human donor in good health, serving as a control.

This clonotype was counted many times. A clone one base away is much larger, so this may be a read error. This chain joins TRBV29-1 and TRBJ2-7; unclear D gene. CDR1 is SQVTM and CDR2 is ANQGSEA in the germline V gene. CDR3 size: 13 residues. The CDR3 is CSVEAAAIYERYF. CDR3 nucleotide sequence: TGCAGCGTTGAGGCGGCAGCCATATACGAGCGGTACTTC.

The chain has TRBV24-1 and TRBJ1-2; the D gene is possibly TRBD1 (6 bases). Germline loops: CDR1 KGHDR, CDR2 SFDVKD. The V end was cut by 3 bases, the J end by 4 bases, with 17 bases between. The CDR3 loop spans 16 amino acids. The CDR3, as DNA: TGTGCCACCAGTGATCCTCCGGGACAAGAGTCCTATGGCTACACCTTC. Translation: CATSDPPGQESYGYTF.

This clonotype has just a few counts. This rearrangement joins TRBV10-2 to TRBJ2-1; 11 nucleotides line up with TRBD2. Trimming removed 7 bases from V and 5 bases from J; junction bases left unmatched: 7. Germline V CDR1 and CDR2: WSHSY, SAAADI. This CDR3 has 15 amino acids. CDR3 residues: CASNAGTSGNNEQFF. The CDR3 bases are TGCGCCAGCAACGCCGGGACTAGCGGTAACAATGAGCAGTTCTTC.

The chain joins TRBV19 to TRBJ1-1, with D hard to call. In germline, CDR1 is LNHDA, CDR2 SQIVND (reference sequence). V lost 9 bases to trimming and J lost 11 bases, with 16 bases between them. CDR3 length equals 11 residues. The CDR3 protein is CASSLEIRAFF. DNA for the CDR3: TGTGCCAGCAGCTTAGAGATAAGGGCTTTCTTT.

This clonotype was counted ten times or more. V gene TRBV5-1 combines with J gene TRBJ2-7; D ambiguous. The CDR3 has 11 residues. Trimming shortened V by 3 bases and J by 9 bases, and 10 bases separated the two germline ends. Germline CDR1 SGHRS, CDR2 YFSETQ. In DNA form, the CDR3 reads TGCGCCAGCAGCTACCAAGATGCGCAGTACTTC. It yields the protein CASSYQDAQYF.

The rearrangement links TRBV5-1 to TRBJ1-2; 7 nucleotides align to TRBD1. V shed 4 bases, J shed 8 bases, and the junction held 11 bases outside the gene matches. Germline CDR1 and CDR2: SGHRS and YFSETQ. There are 14 residues in the CDR3. CDR3 in DNA: TGCGCCAGCAGCCCCGACGTGACAGGGCAAGGCTACACCTTC. This encodes CASSPDVTGQGYTF.

The chain joins TRBV29-1 to TRBJ1-2; the match to TRBD1 covers 8 bases. V shed 5 bases, J shed 4 bases, and the junction held 12 bases outside the gene matches. The CDR3 contains 15 residues. CDR1 is SQVTM, CDR2 ANQGSEA, per germline. This CDR3 is CSVRRTGGLGYGYTF. CDR3 DNA: TGCAGCGTTAGGAGAACAGGGGGGCTAGGCTATGGCTACACCTTC.

This chain's CDR3 is CSVAQNGRTGPSSYEQYF. For the CDR3, the DNA is TGCAGCGTTGCACAAAACGGGAGGACAGGTCCCTCCTCGTACGAGCAGTACTTC. This rearrangement joins TRBV29-1 to TRBJ2-7; D is perhaps TRBD1 or TRBD2 (7 bases each). The V end was cut by 4 bases, the J end by 4 bases, with 29 bases between. Germline V gene lookup returns CDR1 SQVTM and CDR2 ANQGSEA. The CDR3 has 18 amino acids.

The chain joins TRBV29-1 to TRBJ2-4; the match to TRBD1 covers 8 bases. V lost 6 bases, J lost 3 bases, and 10 bases stayed unmatched. The CDR3 has 15 residues. Germline V gives CDR1 SQVTM, CDR2 ANQGSEA. This CDR3 is CSVEQGVYGKNIQYF. CDR3 in DNA: TGCAGCGTGGAACAGGGGGTATACGGCAAAAACATTCAGTACTTC.

The chain couples TRBV7-2 to TRBJ1-6, with no clear D. Per germline, CDR1 SGHTA and CDR2 FQGNSA. The CDR3 extends over 13 amino acids. V was clipped by 1 base and J by 7 bases, with 5 bases between them. Here the CDR3 reads CASSLGRNSPLHF. The DNA of the CDR3 is TGTGCCAGCAGCTTAGGAAGGAATTCACCCCTCCACTTT.

The chain couples TRBV19 to TRBJ1-4; D is uncertain. The V end was cut by 1 base, the J end by 4 bases, with 7 bases between. This CDR3 has 14 residues. Germline-derived CDR1 and CDR2 are LNHDA and SQIVND (reference sequence). Here the CDR3 DNA reads TGTGCCAGTAGTATAGGCTCCCGTAATGAAAAACTGTTTTTT. Translated: CASSIGSRNEKLFF.

This chain uses TRBV2 with TRBJ1-2; the D is unclear. This CDR3 region has 12 residues. Germline assignment: CDR1 SNHLY and CDR2 FYNNEI. The V and J ends lost 10 bases and 6 bases respectively, with 15 bases between them. DNA for the CDR3: TGTGCCACCAGGCAACTAGGCAATGGCTACACCTTC. Translating gives CATRQLGNGYTF.

This clonotype was picked up a small number of times. In nucleotides, the CDR3 is TGTGCCAGCTCACCGACACAGGGGGCGGCCTATGGCTACACCTTC. Translation gives CASSPTQGAAYGYTF. The chain is built from TRBV25-1 and TRBJ1-2; 9 nucleotides align to TRBD1. CDR1 and CDR2 from the germline V gene are MGHDK and SYGVNS. CDR3 length: 15 residues. V was clipped by 8 bases and J by 4 bases; unmatched bases: 11.

Comments on this clonotype: With a much larger clone just one base away, this may be a read error. This sequence joins TRBV11-2 and TRBJ2-1, with TRBD2 identical over 8 bases. Per the germline V gene, CDR1 is SGHAT and CDR2 is FQNNGV. The CDR3 loop spans 17 amino acids. CDR3 amino acids: CASSSRPVRGDSNGQFF. The CDR3 coding sequence is TGTGCCAGCAGCTCAAGACCGGTGCGGGGGGATAGTAATGGGCAGTTCTTC.

DNA of the CDR3: TGTGCCAGCAGTTACGCGGTGTTTGGTTCACCCCTCCACTTT. Translation: CASSYAVFGSPLHF. The chain combines TRBV6-5 with TRBJ1-6; D call uncertain. CDR1 and CDR2 (germline): MNHEY, SVGAGI. The V gene lost 2 bases and the J gene lost 9 bases, with 11 bases spanning the gap. The CDR3 runs 14 residues.

This clonotype was observed at least ten times. The chain has TRBV12-5 and TRBJ2-1; D is ambiguous. This CDR3 has 18 residues. Per germline, CDR1 LGHNT and CDR2 FRNRAP. V gave up 3 bases and J gave up 0 bases, with 18 bases separating them. This CDR3 reads CASGFHLRTLRSYNEQFF. CDR3 in DNA: TGTGCTAGTGGTTTCCATCTAAGAACATTACGCTCCTACAATGAGCAGTTCTTC.